This passage covers 19 T cell receptor beta chains from one sample sequenced in a study of blood T cell repertoires in COVID-19. The table came from immunoSEQ multiplex PCR; TCRdb's copy has only in-frame clones and leaves some out. The sample has some 150,000 clones, roughly 84% seen once. The sequenced sample consisted of peripheral blood. The source of these receptors is a man aged 40-50 years with acute or convalescent COVID-19.

CDR3 loop: CASSFWGGQLDTQYF. The CDR3 nucleotides are TGTGCCAGCAGCTTTTGGGGGGGCCAGTTAGATACGCAGTATTTT. This chain links TRBV7-9 with TRBJ2-3; D is possibly TRBD2 (7 bases). Germline-derived CDR1 and CDR2 are SEHNR and FQNEAQ (reference sequence). The CDR3 extends over 15 amino acids. Trimming left V 3 bases short and J 5 bases short, with 15 bases between.

The rearrangement links TRBV25-1 to TRBJ1-1; TRBD1 matches 9 bases. Unmatched junction bases numbered 4, after V lost 1 base and J lost 7 bases. This CDR3 is 14 amino acids long. Germline CDR1 is MGHDK and CDR2 is SYGVNS. This chain's CDR3 is CASSEWDRDGEAFF. For the CDR3, the DNA is TGTGCCAGCAGTGAATGGGACAGGGATGGTGAAGCTTTCTTT.

This clone was counted once. The chain has TRBV6-6 and TRBJ1-4; D possibly corresponds to TRBD1 (6 bases). The CDR3 length is 18 residues. Trimming stripped 5 bases from V and 5 bases from J, with 24 bases between. Per germline, CDR1 MNHNY and CDR2 SVGAGI (reference sequence). CDR3 coding DNA: TGTGCCAGCAGTCCCCGGGGATTTACGGGACAAAGAAATGAAAAACTGTTTTTT. Its protein product is CASSPRGFTGQRNEKLFF.

The V gene is TRBV10-1, the J gene TRBJ1-3; D unclear. CDR1 is WNHNN and CDR2 is SYGVQD in the germline V gene (reference sequence). The CDR3 has 9 amino acids. Trimming took off 8 bases at V and 8 bases at J, with 4 bases between the two ends. CDR3: CASPDTIYF. Here the CDR3 DNA reads TGCGCCAGCCCAGACACCATATATTTT.

This clone was seen only once. V gene TRBV10-3 combines with J gene TRBJ2-3; no clear D. This CDR3 region has 15 residues. CDR1 and CDR2 (germline): ENHRY, SYGVKD. V was trimmed by 7 bases and J by 2 bases, leaving 16 bases between them. In DNA, the CDR3 is TGTGCCATCAAACCCGGATCACAGTACACAGATACGCAGTATTTT. It codes for CAIKPGSQYTDTQYF.

The J gene is TRBJ1-1, the V gene TRBV4-2; D not certain. The germline CDR1 and CDR2 sequences are LGHNA and YNFKEQ. This CDR3 is 14 amino acids long. V dropped 3 bases and J dropped 0 bases, with 8 bases sitting between them. CDR3: CASSHNLLNTEAFF. The CDR3 bases are TGTGCCAGCAGCCACAACCTATTGAACACTGAAGCTTTCTTT.

J is TRBJ1-1 and V is TRBV10-3, with D maybe TRBD1 (5 bases). Between the trimmed V and J ends, which lost 10 bases and 3 bases, there was a span of 18 bases. CDR1 ENHRY and CDR2 SYGVKD come from the germline V gene. The CDR3 runs to 14 residues. CDR3 region: CASRSASGDTEAFF. CDR3 in DNA: TGTGCCAGCCGGAGTGCGTCGGGGGACACTGAAGCTTTCTTT.

V is TRBV4-2 and J is TRBJ2-7; the D gene is possibly TRBD2 (5 bases). The CDR3 is made up of 11 amino acids. Trimming shortened V by 4 bases and J by 7 bases, and 8 bases separated the two germline ends. The germline CDR1 and CDR2 sequences are LGHNA and YNFKEQ. The CDR3 nucleotides read TGTGCCAGCAGCCTCGAGGGAGAGCAGTACTTC. It translates to CASSLEGEQYF.

The chain uses TRBV19 and TRBJ2-1; 14 bases line up with TRBD2. Germline V gives CDR1 LNHDA, CDR2 SQIVND (reference sequence). This CDR3 comprises 18 residues. V lost 5 bases to trimming and J lost 0 bases; unmatched junction nucleotides: 6. The CDR3 DNA reads TGTGCCAGTAGTGGACGGACTAGCGGGGGGAGCTCCTACAATGAGCAGTTCTTC. The encoded protein is CASSGRTSGGSSYNEQFF.

This clone was counted between two and nine times. The chain is built from TRBV11-2 and TRBJ2-1; no clear D gene. V was trimmed by 1 base and J by 3 bases, leaving 10 bases between them. The CDR3 sequence is 15 residues long. Germline lookup yields CDR1 SGHAT and CDR2 FQNNGV. CDR3 DNA sequence: TGTGCCAGCAGCTTAGTGGGCACCTACTACAATGAGCAGTTCTTC. Translation gives CASSLVGTYYNEQFF.

The chain joins TRBV30 to TRBJ2-2, with unresolved D. Between the trimmed V and J ends, which lost 0 bases and 6 bases, there was a span of 8 bases. This CDR3 contains 13 residues. The germline V gene encodes CDR1 GTSNPN and CDR2 SVGIG (reference sequence). As DNA, the CDR3 is TGTGCCTGGAGTGTAAGCTTCGCCGGGGAGCTGTTTTTT. It encodes CAWSVSFAGELFF.

This sequence joins TRBV2 and TRBJ2-2; D is uncertain. V dropped 4 bases and J dropped 2 bases, with 2 bases sitting between them. This CDR3 contains 12 residues. From germline, CDR1 is SNHLY and CDR2 FYNNEI. CDR3 amino acids: CASSANTGELFF. For the CDR3, the DNA is TGTGCCAGCAGTGCTAACACCGGGGAGCTGTTTTTT.

The chain couples TRBV10-3 to TRBJ2-7; 9 nucleotides agree with TRBD2. This CDR3 spans 14 amino acids. The germline V gene encodes CDR1 ENHRY and CDR2 SYGVKD. Germline trimming cut 8 bases from V and 7 bases from J; bases unmatched to any gene: 12. For the CDR3, the DNA is TGTGCCATCGGGAGACCTAGCGGGGAGGGTGAGCAGTACTTC. Protein sequence: CAIGRPSGEGEQYF.

The chain couples TRBV5-6 to TRBJ2-3, with TRBD2 as a possible D gene (5 bases). Germline V lookup: CDR1 SGHDT, CDR2 YYEEEE. The CDR3 has 12 amino acids. V dropped 4 bases and J dropped 5 bases, with 8 bases sitting between them. The CDR3 DNA sequence: TGTGCCAGCAGCGGACTTGGAGATACGCAGTATTTT. Its translation: CASSGLGDTQYF.

The CDR3 sequence: CASSEVGQAGDEQFF. For the CDR3, the DNA is TGTGCCAGCAGTGAAGTCGGACAGGCTGGGGATGAGCAGTTCTTC. The chain is built from TRBV2 and TRBJ2-1; 7 bases align to TRBD1. Trimming removed 1 base from V and 8 bases from J; junction bases left unmatched: 8. CDR3 size: 15 residues. Germline V gene lookup returns CDR1 SNHLY and CDR2 FYNNEI.

This chain connects TRBV5-1 to TRBJ1-1; no firm D call. This CDR3 is built from 14 residues. The V and J ends lost 0 bases and 3 bases respectively, with 9 bases between them. Germline CDR1 is SGHRS and CDR2 is YFSETQ. Here the CDR3 DNA reads TGCGCCAGCAGCTTGGACCCGGGTTACACTGAAGCTTTCTTT. It specifies CASSLDPGYTEAFF.

The chain links TRBV10-1 to TRBJ2-3; 11 positions agree with TRBD1. Trimming removed 3 bases from V and 3 bases from J; junction bases left unmatched: 2. The CDR3 is 15 residues long. Germline CDR1 WNHNN, CDR2 SYGVQD (reference sequence). The CDR3 DNA sequence: TGCGCCAGCAGTGACGGGGACAGGGGGACAGATACGCAGTATTTT. Translating it yields CASSDGDRGTDTQYF.

DNA of the CDR3: TGTGCCAGCAGTTCCTCTACAGGGAAGGGGAACATTCAGTACTTC. This sequence encodes CASSSSTGKGNIQYF. The chain uses TRBV28 and TRBJ2-4; D is perhaps TRBD1 (6 bases). CDR3 size: 15 residues. Germline V gene data show CDR1 as MDHEN and CDR2 as SYDVKM. The ends were cut back, 4 bases at V and 7 bases at J, with 17 bases in the middle.

V gene TRBV3-1 (or the pseudogene TRBV3-2) combines with J gene TRBJ2-1, with 7 bases identical to TRBD2. CDR1 is LGHDT, CDR2 YNNKEL, per germline (reference sequence). V gave up 5 bases and J gave up 4 bases; unmatched junction bases: 11. The CDR3 runs to 16 residues. CDR3 nucleotides: TGTGCCAGCAGCTCCCGGGTGGGGGGGAATTACAATGAGCAGTTCTTC. Protein product: CASSSRVGGNYNEQFF.